Given below is one TCR beta chain in context. The same CDR3 is also encoded by other DNA sequences in this sample. Every subset had its genomic DNA shared out evenly among several immunoSEQ plates. The input for sorted-subset replicate PCRs was around 0.2 ug DNA, tens of thousands of T cell genomes. Here immunoSEQ multiplex PCR was the method, and the copy in TCRdb shows in-frame clones only, minus some. The sample carries some 2 million clones, approximately 95% recorded once. V was cut by 2 bases and J by 2 bases, with 7 bases left in between. Germline V gives CDR1 KGHSH, CDR2 LQKENI. The CDR3 sequence is 14 residues long. This specimen comes from a study of shared clonotypes between healthy human individuals.

This TCR derives from a man aged 18 to 35 in good health. This chain joins TRBV18 and TRBJ1-5; D gene unclear. The sequenced material came from naive CD4+ T cells sorted from blood. Stated subset: CD45RA+ positively selected. CDR3 in DNA: TGTGCCAGCTCACCAGGGGAGGGCAATCAGCCCCAGCATTTT. This translates into CASSPGEGNQPQHF. Full variable domain (rest looked up from reference TRBV18 and TRBJ1-5): NAGVMQNPRHLVRRRGQEARLRCSPMKGHSHVYWYRQLPEEGLKFMVYLQKENIIDESGMPKERFSAEFPKEGPSILRIQQVVRGDSAAYFCASSPGEGNQPQHFGDGTRLSIL.